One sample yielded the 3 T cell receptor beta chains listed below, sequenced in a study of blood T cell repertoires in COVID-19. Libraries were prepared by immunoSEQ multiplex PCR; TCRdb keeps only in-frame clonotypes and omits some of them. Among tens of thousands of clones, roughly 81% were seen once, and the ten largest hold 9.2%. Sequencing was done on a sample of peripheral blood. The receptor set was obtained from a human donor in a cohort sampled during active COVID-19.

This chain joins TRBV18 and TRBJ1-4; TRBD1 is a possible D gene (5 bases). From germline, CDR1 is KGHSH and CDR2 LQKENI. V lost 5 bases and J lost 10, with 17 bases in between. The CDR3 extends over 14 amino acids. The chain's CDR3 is CASSMDKTQGKLFF. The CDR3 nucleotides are TGTGCCAGCTCAATGGACAAGACGCAAGGAAAACTGTTTTTT.

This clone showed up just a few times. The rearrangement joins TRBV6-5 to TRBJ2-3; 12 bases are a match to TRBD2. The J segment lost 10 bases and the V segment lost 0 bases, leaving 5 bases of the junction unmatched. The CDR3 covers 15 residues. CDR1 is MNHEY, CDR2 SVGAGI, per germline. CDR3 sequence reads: CASSYSTLAGGAQYF. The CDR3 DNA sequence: TGTGCCAGCAGTTACTCGACTCTAGCGGGAGGGGCGCAGTATTTT.

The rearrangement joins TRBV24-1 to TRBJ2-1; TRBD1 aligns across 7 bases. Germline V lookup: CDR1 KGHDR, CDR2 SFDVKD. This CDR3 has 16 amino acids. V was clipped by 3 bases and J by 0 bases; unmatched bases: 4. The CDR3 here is CATSDPQGSSYNEQFF. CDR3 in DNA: TGTGCCACCAGTGATCCACAGGGGAGCTCCTACAATGAGCAGTTCTTC.